A single sample is the source of the 23 T cell receptor beta chains below, sequenced in a study of blood T cell repertoires in COVID-19. Assay used: immunoSEQ multiplex PCR; TCRdb lists only in-frame clones, some missing. The data show over 600,000 clones, about 87% seen once. Sequenced: peripheral blood. These receptors were obtained from a young woman with acute or convalescent COVID-19.

The chain has TRBV28 and TRBJ1-5; 9 bases map to TRBD1. Germline CDR1 is MDHEN and CDR2 is SYDVKM. Trimming cost V 5 bases and J 7 bases; bases outside gene matches: 6. This CDR3 is 14 amino acids long. This CDR3 is CASSPRQGGQPQHF. The CDR3 bases are TGTGCCAGCAGTCCTCGACAGGGGGGGCAGCCCCAGCATTTT.

V usage is TRBV25-1 and J usage is TRBJ1-4; D perhaps matches TRBD1 (5 bases). The V end was cut by 5 bases, the J end by 4 bases, with 11 bases between. The CDR3 runs 14 residues. Germline assignment: CDR1 MGHDK and CDR2 SYGVNS. CDR3 bases: TGTGCCAGCAGTAAAATCGGGGGTAATGAAAAACTGTTTTTT. Residues: CASSKIGGNEKLFF.

V usage is TRBV7-9 and J usage is TRBJ1-6, with D perhaps TRBD1 (6 bases). This CDR3 has 15 amino acids. Germline values: CDR1 SEHNR, CDR2 FQNEAQ (reference sequence). Trimming took off 5 bases at V and 6 bases at J, with 14 bases between the two ends. CDR3 bases: TGTGCCAGCAGCCCCCCGACAGGCCTTAATTCACCCCTCCACTTT. Its translation is CASSPPTGLNSPLHF. Combining the CDR3 with reference TRBV7-9 and TRBJ1-6 gives the whole variable domain DTGVSQNPRHKITKRGQNVTFRCDPISEHNRLYWYRQTLGQGPEFLTYFQNEAQLEKSRLLSDRFSAERPKGSFSTLEIQRTEQGDSAMYLCASSPPTGLNSPLHFGNGTRLTVT.

Here the CDR3 DNA reads TGTGCCAGCAGTGAAAGGGCAACAGGGGGTAACACTGAAGCTTTCTTT. The encoded protein is CASSERATGGNTEAFF. The chain combines TRBV6-1 with TRBJ1-1, with 8 bases aligning to TRBD1. Germline CDR1 reads MNHNS; CDR2 reads SASEGT. This CDR3 is built from 16 residues. Trimming removed 2 bases from V and 2 bases from J; junction bases left unmatched: 7.

The chain joins TRBV30 to TRBJ1-1; TRBD1 matches 7 bases. Germline-derived CDR1 and CDR2 are GTSNPN and SVGIG (reference sequence). The CDR3 length is 13 residues. J gave up 0 bases and V 3 bases, and 1 base lay outside the gene matches. CDR3: CAWRRGLNTEAFF. Written as DNA, the CDR3 is TGTGCCTGGAGGAGGGGGCTGAACACTGAAGCTTTCTTT. The variable domain in full, completed from reference TRBV30 and TRBJ1-1, reads SQTIHQWPATLVQPVGSPLSLECTVEGTSNPNLYWYRQAAGRGLQLLFYSVGIGQISSEVPQNLSASRPQDRQFILSSKKLLLSDSGFYLCAWRRGLNTEAFFGQGTRLTVV.

This chain uses TRBV7-2 with TRBJ1-1; D gene ambiguous. The V end was cut by 3 bases, the J end by 1 base, with 12 bases between. The length of the CDR3 is 15 residues. Germline CDR1 SGHTA, CDR2 FQGNSA. CDR3 coding DNA: TGTGCCAGCAGCTTCAGCGGGGTAACGAACACTGAAGCTTTCTTT. Protein sequence: CASSFSGVTNTEAFF.

The DNA for the CDR3 is TGCGCCAGCAGCTTGCAAACATACACTGAAGCTTTCTTT. Encoded protein: CASSLQTYTEAFF. This chain connects TRBV5-1 to TRBJ1-1; D is undetermined. Germline V gene sequence: CDR1 SGHRS, CDR2 YFSETQ. This CDR3 region has 13 residues. Trimming removed 1 base at V and 3 bases at J, with 7 bases between. Using reference TRBV5-1 and TRBJ1-1 for the parts outside the CDR3, the full variable domain is KAGVTQTPRYLIKTRGQQVTLSCSPISGHRSVSWYQQTPGQGLQFLFEYFSETQRNKGNFPGRFSGRQFSNSRSEMNVSTLELGDSALYLCASSLQTYTEAFFGQGTRLTVV.

V is TRBV18 and J is TRBJ1-2, with unresolved D. V dropped 9 bases and J dropped 4 bases, with 36 bases sitting between them. The CDR3 is 20 residues long. CDR1 is KGHSH, CDR2 LQKENI, per germline. The CDR3 DNA reads TGTGCCAGTTCCTTCTCATGGTTAGGTCCGACTCGAGAGCATTTCTATGGCTACACCTTC. Its translation is CASSFSWLGPTREHFYGYTF.

The rearrangement uses TRBV10-3 and TRBJ2-1; TRBD1 matches at 10 bases. The CDR3 covers 15 residues. CDR1 is ENHRY and CDR2 is SYGVKD in the germline V gene. V trimming: 6 bases; J trimming: 5 bases; junction bases outside the gene matches: 7. CDR3 amino acids: CAIRPRTGGDNEQFF. In DNA, the CDR3 is TGTGCCATCAGGCCACGGACAGGGGGTGACAATGAGCAGTTCTTC.

This chain uses TRBV12-5 with TRBJ1-5; 7 bases fit TRBD1. Germline trimming cut 4 bases from V and 3 bases from J; bases unmatched to any gene: 3. The CDR3 sequence is 14 residues long. Germline lookup yields CDR1 LGHNT and CDR2 FRNRAP. CDR3 DNA: TGTGCTAGTGGTTCGGGACAGCCCAATCAGCCCCAGCATTTT. Amino acids: CASGSGQPNQPQHF.

The chain joins TRBV30 to TRBJ1-6; no clear D gene. There are 16 residues in the CDR3. The V and J ends lost 7 bases and 3 bases respectively, with 19 bases between them. Germline CDR1 GTSNPN, CDR2 SVGIG (reference sequence). The CDR3 region has the DNA TGTGCCTTAACCCGGGAGGCGGTAAACTATAATTCACCCCTCCACTTT. The encoded protein is CALTREAVNYNSPLHF. Using reference TRBV30 and TRBJ1-6 for the parts outside the CDR3, the full variable domain is SQTIHQWPATLVQPVGSPLSLECTVEGTSNPNLYWYRQAAGRGLQLLFYSVGIGQISSEVPQNLSASRPQDRQFILSSKKLLLSDSGFYLCALTREAVNYNSPLHFGNGTRLTVT.

The rearrangement links TRBV2 to TRBJ2-2; 8 positions agree with TRBD2. Germline CDR1 SNHLY, CDR2 FYNNEI. After removal of 11 bases from V and 4 bases from J, the junction contained 9 bases not matched to a gene. The CDR3 extends over 14 amino acids. CDR3 in amino acids: CAGGRGGRTGELFF. CDR3 bases: TGTGCCGGGGGACGGGGGGGCCGCACCGGGGAGCTGTTTTTT.

A note on this clone: The sample carries other DNA sequences with the same CDR3. V usage is TRBV30 and J usage is TRBJ1-3; D is ambiguous. Trimming took 1 base from V and 1 from J, leaving 5 bases between them. Germline V gene sequence: CDR1 GTSNPN, CDR2 SVGIG (reference sequence). This CDR3 spans 13 amino acids. For the CDR3, the DNA is TGTGCCTGGAGTGACGGGTCTGGAAACACCATATATTTT. This gives the protein CAWSDGSGNTIYF. Full variable domain (outside the CDR3, taken from reference TRBV30 and TRBJ1-3): SQTIHQWPATLVQPVGSPLSLECTVEGTSNPNLYWYRQAAGRGLQLLFYSVGIGQISSEVPQNLSASRPQDRQFILSSKKLLLSDSGFYLCAWSDGSGNTIYFGEGSWLTVV.

The chain carries TRBV6-5 and TRBJ1-1, with D perhaps TRBD1 (6 bases). V was pared by 4 bases and J by 8 bases, with 17 bases between. The CDR3 covers 14 residues. In germline, CDR1 is MNHEY, CDR2 SVGAGI. The CDR3 DNA reads as TGTGCCAGCAGTTCGGGGACACTGATAACCGAAGCTTTCTTT. Protein product: CASSSGTLITEAFF.

V and J are TRBV19 and TRBJ1-2; 8 nucleotides line up with TRBD1. Trimming took 6 bases from V and 4 from J; bases not matched to a gene: 19. Germline-derived CDR1 and CDR2 are LNHDA and SQIVND (reference sequence). This CDR3 has 18 amino acids. This chain's CDR3 is CASSPNPGGGGLFYGYTF. DNA of the CDR3: TGTGCCAGTAGCCCCAATCCAGGGGGCGGGGGACTCTTCTATGGCTACACCTTC.

This chain connects TRBV19 to TRBJ2-3, with 9 bases aligning to TRBD1. CDR1 LNHDA and CDR2 SQIVND come from the germline V gene (reference sequence). The trim removed 3 bases at V and 3 bases at J, leaving 13 bases unmatched. The CDR3 is made up of 18 amino acids. CDR3 nucleotide sequence: TGTGCCAGTAGTATCGACGGCAACAGGGGGCTCGGTACAGATACGCAGTATTTT. Translating it yields CASSIDGNRGLGTDTQYF.

The chain uses TRBV12-3 or TRBV12-4 and TRBJ1-1; D possibly corresponds to TRBD1 (6 bases). This CDR3 is built from 11 residues. The V gene lost 5 bases and the J gene lost 11 bases, with 12 bases spanning the gap. CDR3 nucleotide sequence: TGTGCCAGCAGTCCAGGGGCGATGGCTTTCTTT. It is translated as CASSPGAMAFF.

The gene calls are TRBV5-1 and TRBJ1-1; D is ambiguous. Looked up from germline, CDR1 is SGHRS and CDR2 is YFSETQ. Trimming took off 2 bases at V and 1 base at J, with 6 bases between the two ends. The CDR3 has 13 amino acids. This chain's CDR3 is CASSFLSNTEAFF. CDR3 DNA: TGCGCCAGCAGCTTTTTATCGAACACTGAAGCTTTCTTT. The whole variable domain, remainder taken from reference TRBV5-1 and TRBJ1-1, is KAGVTQTPRYLIKTRGQQVTLSCSPISGHRSVSWYQQTPGQGLQFLFEYFSETQRNKGNFPGRFSGRQFSNSRSEMNVSTLELGDSALYLCASSFLSNTEAFFGQGTRLTVV.

The chain employs TRBV18 and TRBJ1-2, with TRBD1 matching 8 bases. Germline V gene lookup returns CDR1 KGHSH and CDR2 LQKENI. J lost 7 bases, V lost 6 bases, and 7 bases had no gene match. This CDR3 is built from 13 residues. As DNA, the CDR3 is TGTGCCAGCTCGCTAGGACAGGGCGGTGGCTACACCTTC. Protein product: CASSLGQGGGYTF.

The V gene is TRBV6-1, the J gene TRBJ2-7; 9 positions match TRBD2. This CDR3 spans 17 amino acids. CDR1 MNHNS and CDR2 SASEGT come from the germline V gene. Trimming took 1 base from V and 6 from J; bases not matched to a gene: 13. The chain's CDR3 is CASSEVEGGLAISEQYF. The DNA of the CDR3 is TGTGCCAGCAGTGAAGTTGAGGGGGGACTAGCTATCTCCGAGCAGTACTTC.

This clone was detected once. The V gene is TRBV2, the J gene TRBJ1-2, with 8 bases lining up with TRBD1. This CDR3 has 17 amino acids. CDR1 and CDR2 from the germline V gene are SNHLY and FYNNEI. With V trimmed by 4 bases and J by 3 bases, 13 bases remained unmatched. CDR3 bases: TGTGCCAGCAGTGGTCCCGGGACAGGATTTTTAGACTATGGCTACACCTTC. Protein product: CASSGPGTGFLDYGYTF.

As concerns this clone: The same CDR3 also results from other DNA sequences found in this sample. This chain links TRBV19 with TRBJ1-5; D is ambiguous. The V and J ends lost 4 bases and 2 bases respectively, with 6 bases between them. CDR1 LNHDA and CDR2 SQIVND come from the germline V gene (reference sequence). The CDR3 sequence is 13 residues long. DNA of the CDR3: TGTGCCAGTAGTAGTCAGGGCAATCAGCCCCAGCATTTT. It encodes CASSSQGNQPQHF.

The chain joins TRBV6-5 to TRBJ1-1; D gene unclear. CDR1 is MNHEY and CDR2 is SVGAGI in the germline V gene. The CDR3 consists of 15 residues. The ends were cut back, 2 bases at V and 1 base at J, with 11 bases in the middle. For the CDR3, the DNA is TGTGCCAGCAGTTACGAGGCGCTACCGAACACTGAAGCTTTCTTT. This encodes CASSYEALPNTEAFF.